These 29 T cell receptor beta chains came from one sample sequenced in a study of CD8 T cells in Susac syndrome. Random hexamers primed reverse transcription of about 0.45 to 1 ug RNA. TCRdb redid the calling of the immunoSEQ multiplex PCR reads with MiXCR, one entry per CDR3 protein. The sample comprises roughly 180,000 distinct CDR3 sequences, under 95% of which are singletons, and around 0.097% rests with the top ten. Specimen: CD4+ T cells from PBMCs. The source of these receptors is a human donor with multiple sclerosis.

V is TRBV20-1 and J is TRBJ1-1; 7 positions agree with TRBD1. Germline CDR1 and CDR2: DFQATT and SNEGSKA (reference sequence). This CDR3 is 13 amino acids long. V lost 6 bases, J lost 6 bases, and 10 bases stayed unmatched. The CDR3 is CSAKGQSVAEAFF. The CDR3 coding sequence is TGCAGTGCAAAGGGACAGTCAGTCGCTGAAGCTTTCTTT.

Here the CDR3 DNA reads TGCGCCAGCAGCTCCGGACCTACGAACACTGAAGCTTTCTTT. Its translation: CASSSGPTNTEAFF. The chain recombines TRBV5-1 with TRBJ1-1; D is unresolved. V was trimmed by 3 bases and J by 1 base, leaving 10 bases between them. The germline gives CDR1 SGHRS, CDR2 YFSETQ. The CDR3 covers 14 residues.

The chain couples TRBV5-1 to TRBJ2-3; 7 bases map to TRBD2. The germline V gene has CDR1 SGHRS and CDR2 YFSETQ. Losses at the gene ends were 0 bases for V and 0 bases for J; bases not matched to a gene: 7. This CDR3 is built from 17 residues. CDR3 sequence: CASSLEASGTSTDTQYF. Here the CDR3 DNA reads TGCGCCAGCAGCTTGGAGGCTAGCGGTACTAGCACAGATACGCAGTATTTT.

This chain uses TRBV19 with TRBJ2-1; TRBD1 matches at 7 bases. The CDR3 consists of 16 residues. Germline V gene sequence: CDR1 LNHDA, CDR2 SQIVND (reference sequence). The trim removed 5 bases at V and 2 bases at J, leaving 9 bases unmatched. For the CDR3, the DNA is TGTGCCAGTAGTCCCATAGGGACAGCAGCCTACAATGAGCAGTTCTTC. It specifies CASSPIGTAAYNEQFF.

This clonotype has a single count. The gene calls are TRBV14 and TRBJ2-2; no clear D. In germline, CDR1 is SGHDN, CDR2 FVKESK. The V gene lost 2 bases and the J gene lost 4 bases, with 8 bases spanning the gap. The CDR3 contains 14 residues. In nucleotides, the CDR3 is TGTGCCAGCAGCCAAAGACGAACCACCGGGGAGCTGTTTTTT. Its protein is CASSQRRTTGELFF.

V usage is TRBV29-1 and J usage is TRBJ2-5; D may match TRBD1 or TRBD2 (6 bases each). The CDR3 totals 15 residues. Germline CDR1 SQVTM, CDR2 ANQGSEA. Trimming removed 5 bases from V and 5 bases from J, with 21 bases in between. CDR3 sequence (DNA): TGCAGCGTTACCGGTTTTGAGGGGGGCTGGGAGACCCAGTACTTC. It encodes CSVTGFEGGWETQYF.

The chain joins TRBV27 to TRBJ1-5; D gene unclear. The CDR3 is made up of 16 amino acids. Germline V gene data show CDR1 as MNHEY and CDR2 as SMNVEV (reference sequence). The V and J ends lost 0 bases and 0 bases respectively, with 9 bases between them. The CDR3 is CASSLSRQLSNQPQHF. The CDR3 DNA reads as TGTGCCAGCAGTTTATCCCGGCAGCTTAGCAATCAGCCCCAGCATTTT.

V usage is TRBV6-6 and J usage is TRBJ2-7; 12 nucleotides match TRBD2. V shed 8 bases, J shed 1 base, and the junction held 3 bases outside the gene matches. This CDR3 region has 14 residues. Per the germline V gene, CDR1 is MNHNY and CDR2 is SVGAGI (reference sequence). CDR3: CASGGTSGSYEQYF. The CDR3 DNA reads as TGTGCCAGCGGAGGGACTAGCGGGTCCTACGAGCAGTACTTC.

This chain uses TRBV20-1 with TRBJ1-5; D gene unclear. The germline gives CDR1 DFQATT, CDR2 SNEGSKA (reference sequence). The CDR3 contains 12 residues. V lost 3 bases, J lost 4 bases, and 7 bases lay in between. CDR3 protein: CSASHRNQPQHF. The CDR3 coding sequence is TGCAGTGCTAGTCATAGGAATCAGCCCCAGCATTTT.

The rearrangement joins TRBV5-1 to TRBJ2-7, with 12 bases that match TRBD1. The CDR3 consists of 14 residues. CDR1 and CDR2 (germline): SGHRS, YFSETQ. V gave up 4 bases and J gave up 6 bases; unmatched junction bases: 5. This CDR3 is CASSPGQGAGEQYF. CDR3 DNA: TGCGCCAGCAGCCCGGGACAGGGGGCGGGCGAGCAGTACTTC. Supplemented by reference TRBV5-1 and TRBJ2-7, the full variable domain reads KAGVTQTPRYLIKTRGQQVTLSCSPISGHRSVSWYQQTPGQGLQFLFEYFSETQRNKGNFPGRFSGRQFSNSRSEMNVSTLELGDSALYLCASSPGQGAGEQYFGPGTRLTVT.

This sequence joins TRBV11-2 and TRBJ1-5; unclear D gene. V lost 4 bases, J lost 4 bases, and 11 bases lay in between. Germline V gives CDR1 SGHAT, CDR2 FQNNGV. This CDR3 spans 14 amino acids. Here the CDR3 reads CASSYPGGNQPQHF. The CDR3 DNA reads as TGTGCCAGCAGCTATCCAGGCGGAAATCAGCCCCAGCATTTT.

In DNA form, the CDR3 reads TGCAGTGCTACTAGCGGGGGGGCCGGAGAGACCCAGTACTTC. Its translation is CSATSGGAGETQYF. This chain links TRBV20-1 with TRBJ2-5; 12 bases agree with TRBD2. Germline CDR1 is DFQATT and CDR2 is SNEGSKA (reference sequence). The CDR3 loop spans 14 amino acids. With 4 bases clipped from V and 4 bases from J, the junction kept 4 bases outside the gene matches.

V is TRBV30 and J is TRBJ2-7; 11 nucleotides align to TRBD2. V was pared by 5 bases and J by 3 bases, with 9 bases of the junction left unmatched. The CDR3 is 15 amino acids. Germline loops: CDR1 GTSNPN, CDR2 SVGIG (reference sequence). In DNA form, the CDR3 reads TGTGCCTGGCAATTTGGGACTAGCGGTTACTACGAGCAGTACTTC. It encodes CAWQFGTSGYYEQYF.

A single count supports this clonotype. The chain recombines TRBV11-2 with TRBJ2-5; D uncertain. The CDR3 loop spans 15 amino acids. V shed 4 bases and J shed 2 bases, with 14 bases lying between them. Germline values: CDR1 SGHAT, CDR2 FQNNGV. The CDR3 DNA reads as TGTGCCAGCAGCTCCACACCTACGACTCAAGAGACCCAGTACTTC. Its translation is CASSSTPTTQETQYF.

The gene calls are TRBV7-9 and TRBJ1-1, with 12 bases matching TRBD1. V was clipped by 3 bases and J by 10 bases; unmatched bases: 3. The CDR3 is 13 residues long. Germline V gives CDR1 SEHNR, CDR2 FQNEAQ (reference sequence). CDR3 sequence reads: CASSLGQGAGAFF. The CDR3 DNA reads TGTGCCAGCAGCTTGGGACAGGGGGCAGGAGCTTTCTTT.

This clonotype was seen a few times. This sequence joins TRBV3-1 and TRBJ1-3; D is ambiguous. Deletions cut 7 bases from V and 4 bases from J, with 8 bases between. There are 12 residues in the CDR3. Germline assignment: CDR1 LGHDT and CDR2 YNNKEL (reference sequence). The CDR3 is CASTRAGNTIYF. The CDR3 DNA reads TGTGCCAGCACCCGGGCCGGAAACACCATATATTTT.

J is TRBJ1-5 and V is TRBV27, with 7 positions matching TRBD1. The CDR3 sequence is 15 residues long. The ends lost 2 bases at V and 7 bases at J; junction bases unmatched: 8. In germline, CDR1 is MNHEY, CDR2 SMNVEV (reference sequence). The DNA of the CDR3 is TGTGCCAGCAGTTTACAGGGCAGGGGGGACCAGCCCCAGCATTTT. It translates to CASSLQGRGDQPQHF.

The CDR3 region is CASSVHSGTGRAKNIQYF. The DNA of the CDR3 is TGTGCCAGCAGCGTTCACAGTGGTACAGGGAGGGCCAAAAACATTCAGTACTTC. The genes are TRBV9 and TRBJ2-4, with D perhaps TRBD1 or TRBD2 (6 bases each). Germline V gives CDR1 SGDLS, CDR2 YYNGEE. CDR3 length: 18 amino acids. Trimming left V 2 bases short and J 1 base short, with 19 bases between.

The CDR3 loop reads CASSEGSIYSNQPQHF. CDR3 in DNA: TGTGCCAGCTCGGAGGGGTCTATTTATAGCAATCAGCCCCAGCATTTT. The chain recombines TRBV12-3 or TRBV12-4 with TRBJ1-5; D might be TRBD1 (5 bases). Trimming stripped 8 bases from V and 0 bases from J, with 17 bases between. The CDR3 has 16 residues.

The rearrangement links TRBV24-1 to TRBJ2-3; 8 nucleotides match TRBD2. This CDR3 is built from 13 residues. V was pared by 9 bases and J by 7 bases, with 8 bases of the junction left unmatched. Per germline, CDR1 KGHDR and CDR2 SFDVKD. The CDR3 nucleotides read TGTGCCACCGCGGGAGGAGGGTCAAATACGCAGTATTTT. Protein: CATAGGGSNTQYF.

The chain has TRBV5-4 and TRBJ2-3; D gene unclear. Trimming removed 0 bases from V and 5 bases from J, with 4 bases in between. CDR3 length equals 12 residues. Germline values: CDR1 SGHNT, CDR2 YYREEE (reference sequence). CDR3 sequence: CASSLGVDTQYF. For the CDR3, the DNA is TGTGCCAGCAGCTTGGGGGTAGATACGCAGTATTTT.

In this sample, this clonotype turned up once. The chain is built from TRBV10-3 and TRBJ2-7, with TRBD2 identical over 10 bases. Germline CDR1 reads ENHRY; CDR2 reads SYGVKD. The CDR3 is made up of 13 amino acids. J gave up 3 bases and V 8 bases, and 4 bases lay outside the gene matches. The CDR3 loop is CAIGPSGGYEQYF. For the CDR3, the DNA is TGTGCCATCGGCCCTAGCGGGGGCTACGAGCAGTACTTC.

This chain uses TRBV20-1 with TRBJ2-1; tentatively, D is TRBD2 (7 bases). This CDR3 is 11 amino acids long. Trimming stripped 6 bases from V and 10 bases from J, with 13 bases between. CDR1 and CDR2 (germline): DFQATT, SNEGSKA (reference sequence). CDR3 in amino acids: CSAKGGREQFF. CDR3 nucleotide sequence: TGCAGTGCCAAGGGGGGGAGAGAGCAGTTCTTC.

This chain links TRBV18 with TRBJ2-5; D gene ambiguous. The germline V and J ends were trimmed by 5 bases and 4 bases, with 20 bases remaining between them. The CDR3 contains 16 residues. Germline CDR1 and CDR2: KGHSH and LQKENI. The CDR3 nucleotides read TGTGCCAGCTCAAGCTCCCAGGCGTCGGGTGGAGAGACCCAGTACTTC. Translation: CASSSSQASGGETQYF.

The sample holds one count of this clonotype. The chain carries TRBV5-6 and TRBJ1-6, with D unclear. CDR1 is SGHDT and CDR2 is YYEEEE in the germline V gene. This CDR3 is built from 13 residues. V shed 2 bases and J shed 8 bases, with 8 bases lying between them. DNA for the CDR3: TGTGCCAGCAGCTTCAGTGAGGATTCACCCCTCCACTTT. Amino acid sequence: CASSFSEDSPLHF.

The chain employs TRBV2 and TRBJ2-1; no clear D. CDR3 size: 11 residues. CDR1 SNHLY and CDR2 FYNNEI come from the germline V gene. V lost 4 bases to trimming and J lost 3 bases, with 1 base between them. CDR3 DNA sequence: TGTGCCAGCAGTGTCTACAATGAGCAGTTCTTC. Its translation: CASSVYNEQFF.

The V gene is TRBV27, the J gene TRBJ2-1; no reliable D call. Trimming took 6 bases from V and 5 from J, leaving 11 bases between them. CDR1 is MNHEY, CDR2 SMNVEV, per germline (reference sequence). This CDR3 is 13 amino acids long. The CDR3, as DNA: TGTGCCAGCAGCAAGGAATGGCACAATGAGCAGTTCTTC. Residues: CASSKEWHNEQFF.

This chain uses TRBV27 with TRBJ2-3; D remains unclear. Germline V gives CDR1 MNHEY, CDR2 SMNVEV (reference sequence). Trimming pared 4 bases from V and 2 bases from J, leaving 10 bases between. The CDR3 is made up of 14 amino acids. The CDR3: CASSSVTVTDTQYF. The CDR3 DNA sequence: TGTGCCAGCAGTTCTGTGACCGTCACAGATACGCAGTATTTT.

The chain couples TRBV9 to TRBJ2-6, with 7 bases lining up with TRBD1. Losses at the gene ends were 3 bases for V and 4 bases for J; bases not matched to a gene: 4. CDR1 is SGDLS and CDR2 is YYNGEE in the germline V gene. The CDR3 is 15 residues long. DNA of the CDR3: TGTGCCAGCAGCGCTACAGGGGCCGGGGCCAACGTCCTGACTTTC. Translated: CASSATGAGANVLTF.